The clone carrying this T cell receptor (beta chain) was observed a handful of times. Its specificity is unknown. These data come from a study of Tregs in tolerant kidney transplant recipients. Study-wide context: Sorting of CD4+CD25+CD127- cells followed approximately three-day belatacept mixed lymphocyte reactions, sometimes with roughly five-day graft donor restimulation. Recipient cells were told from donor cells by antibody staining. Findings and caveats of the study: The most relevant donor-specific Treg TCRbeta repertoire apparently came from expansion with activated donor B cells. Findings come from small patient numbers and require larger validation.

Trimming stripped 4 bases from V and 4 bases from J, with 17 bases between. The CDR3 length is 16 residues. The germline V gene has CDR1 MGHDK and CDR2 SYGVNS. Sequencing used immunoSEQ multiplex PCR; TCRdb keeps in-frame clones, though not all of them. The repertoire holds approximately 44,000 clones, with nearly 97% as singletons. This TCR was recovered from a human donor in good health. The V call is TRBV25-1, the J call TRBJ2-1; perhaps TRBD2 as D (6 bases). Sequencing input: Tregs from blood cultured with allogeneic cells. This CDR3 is CASSVLRDSKYNEQFF. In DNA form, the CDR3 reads TGTGCCAGCAGTGTTCTCCGGGACTCCAAATACAATGAGCAGTTCTTC.